Presented here are 14 T cell receptor beta chains from one specimen sequenced in a study of blood T cell repertoires in COVID-19. Assay used: immunoSEQ multiplex PCR; TCRdb lists only in-frame clones, some missing. The data show 90,000 to 120,000 clones, roughly four fifths seen once. Sequencing was done on a sample of peripheral blood. These receptors were taken from a woman aged 70-85 years with acute or convalescent COVID-19.

The J gene is TRBJ1-1, the V gene TRBV29-1; D remains unclear. The CDR3 has 13 residues. Trimming removed 4 bases from V and 1 base from J, with 10 bases in between. The germline gives CDR1 SQVTM, CDR2 ANQGSEA. CDR3 region: CSVGSLPNTEAFF. The CDR3 DNA is TGCAGCGTTGGTTCCCTCCCGAACACTGAAGCTTTCTTT.

This clone was recorded only once. The CDR3 reads CASRRTTNQPQHF. The CDR3 DNA is TGTGCCAGCAGAAGGACTACCAATCAGCCCCAGCATTTT. The rearrangement joins TRBV28 to TRBJ1-5; D is ambiguous. V was clipped by 6 bases and J by 3 bases, with 9 bases between them. The CDR3 contains 13 residues. Per germline, CDR1 MDHEN and CDR2 SYDVKM.

V gene TRBV9 combines with J gene TRBJ2-2; perhaps TRBD1 as D (5 bases). Trimming removed 3 bases from V and 4 bases from J, with 16 bases in between. There are 16 residues in the CDR3. From germline, CDR1 is SGDLS and CDR2 YYNGEE. CDR3 in amino acids: CASSAPQGAATGELFF. DNA of the CDR3: TGTGCCAGCAGCGCTCCCCAAGGGGCGGCCACCGGGGAGCTGTTTTTT.

This clone was counted a few times. The CDR3 region has the DNA TGTGCCAGCAGCAAAGGGCGGGGGTTACGGTCTCATACGCAGTATTTT. Its protein is CASSKGRGLRSHTQYF. The gene calls are TRBV21-1 and TRBJ2-3; the table gives TRBD2 as D, unverified against the DNA. TRBV21-1 is annotated as a pseudogene. This CDR3 spans 16 amino acids.

The chain uses TRBV18 and TRBJ1-5; D remains ambiguous. The V gene's germline CDR1 is KGHSH and CDR2 LQKENI. Deletions cut 4 bases from V and 4 bases from J, with 11 bases between. The CDR3 is 14 amino acids. The CDR3 DNA follows: TGTGCCAGCTCACGATCAGGTGGTAATCAGCCCCAGCATTTT. It codes for CASSRSGGNQPQHF.

This clone has only one observation. The genes are TRBV5-8 and TRBJ1-6; 9 bases align to TRBD1. CDR1 is SGHTS and CDR2 is YDEGEE in the germline V gene. V lost 4 bases to trimming and J lost 10 bases; unmatched junction nucleotides: 3. The CDR3 runs 13 residues. This CDR3 is CASSRDRDSPLHF. DNA of the CDR3: TGTGCCAGCAGCCGGGACAGGGACTCACCCCTCCACTTT.

The chain links TRBV28 to TRBJ1-5; tentative D call: TRBD1 (6 bases). This CDR3 region has 14 residues. With 7 bases removed from V and 5 bases from J, the gap between germline ends came to 15 bases. The germline CDR1 and CDR2 sequences are MDHEN and SYDVKM. The CDR3 region is CASTKRGGDQPQHF. The CDR3 coding sequence is TGTGCCAGCACCAAAAGGGGGGGGGATCAGCCCCAGCATTTT.

This clone was observed once. V usage is TRBV6-6 and J usage is TRBJ1-6; D ambiguous. In germline, CDR1 is MNHNY, CDR2 SVGAGI (reference sequence). V lost 6 bases to trimming and J lost 8 bases, with 14 bases between them. The CDR3 has 14 amino acids. CDR3 in amino acids: CASRLRDPDSPLHF. CDR3 nucleotide sequence: TGTGCCAGCAGACTCCGGGATCCCGATTCACCCCTCCACTTT.

The chain employs TRBV28 and TRBJ1-3, with TRBD1 as a possible D gene (5 bases). CDR3 length: 18 residues. Trimming pared 3 bases from V and 6 bases from J, leaving 24 bases between. Germline V lookup: CDR1 MDHEN, CDR2 SYDVKM. CDR3 sequence reads: CASSFRLFSSWGPNTIYF. CDR3 bases: TGTGCCAGCAGTTTTCGACTTTTTTCTTCTTGGGGCCCAAACACCATATATTTT.

The V and J genes are TRBV28 and TRBJ2-7; TRBD1 matches at 7 bases. CDR3 length: 16 amino acids. The germline V gene has CDR1 MDHEN and CDR2 SYDVKM. With V trimmed by 7 bases and J by 1 base, 13 bases remained unmatched. The CDR3 loop reads CASNSDPGTASYEQYF. As DNA, the CDR3 is TGTGCCAGCAATTCCGACCCCGGGACAGCATCCTACGAGCAGTACTTC.

The genes are TRBV6-4 and TRBJ1-1; 7 bases align to TRBD1. V gave up 5 bases and J gave up 4 bases; unmatched junction bases: 7. The germline gives CDR1 MRHNA, CDR2 SNTAGT. The CDR3 loop spans 14 amino acids. The CDR3 nucleotides read TGTGCCAGCAGTTTAAACAGGGACAGCACTGAAGCTTTCTTT. Its protein is CASSLNRDSTEAFF.

The chain combines TRBV7-3 with TRBJ2-2; D uncertain. This CDR3 region has 15 residues. The V gene's germline CDR1 is SGHTA and CDR2 FQGTGA. With 1 base removed from V and 3 bases from J, the gap between germline ends came to 9 bases. CDR3 amino acids: CASSLSGQHTGELFF. The CDR3 region has the DNA TGTGCCAGCAGCTTAAGCGGCCAACACACCGGGGAGCTGTTTTTT. The full variable domain, in which reference TRBV7-3 and TRBJ2-2 provide the parts outside the CDR3, is GAGVSQTPSNKVTEKGKYVELRCDPISGHTALYWYRQSLGQGPEFLIYFQGTGAADDSGLPNDRFFAVRPEGSVSTLKIQRTERGDSAVYLCASSLSGQHTGELFFGEGSRLTVL.

The V call is TRBV2, the J call TRBJ1-1; D unclear. Germline loops: CDR1 SNHLY, CDR2 FYNNEI. This CDR3 contains 13 residues. With 1 base removed from V and 3 bases from J, the gap between germline ends came to 6 bases. DNA of the CDR3: TGTGCCAGCAGTGAAGGGTCGGACACTGAAGCTTTCTTT. Its translation is CASSEGSDTEAFF.

The V gene is TRBV7-3, the J gene TRBJ1-2, with 8 bases identical to TRBD1. CDR1 SGHTA and CDR2 FQGTGA come from the germline V gene. The CDR3 consists of 14 residues. V dropped 6 bases and J dropped 7; count of bases not matched to a gene: 10. CDR3 loop: CASSPAGGEVGYTF. The CDR3, as DNA: TGTGCCAGCAGTCCCGCAGGGGGCGAAGTTGGCTACACCTTC.